This TCR beta chain was obtained from a study of cytomegalovirus exposure and HLA in healthy donors. V gave up 0 bases and J gave up 2 bases; unmatched junction bases: 9. Germline V gene lookup returns CDR1 SGHRS and CDR2 YFSETQ. CDR3 length: 17 amino acids. The PCR made use of 60 Vbeta and 13 Jbeta primers. TCRdb keeps only in-frame clones here, not all; method: immunoSEQ multiplex PCR. The data hold over 100,000 clones, with 77% observed a single time. The source of this sequence is a male donor in good health and CMV-seropositive. Sequencing used PBMCs. The rearrangement joins TRBV5-1 to TRBJ1-2; 8 bases fit TRBD1. CDR3 bases: TGCGCCAGCAGCTTGGTGGACAGGGACCCCTGGAACTATGGCTACACCTTC. It yields the protein CASSLVDRDPWNYGYTF.